Detailed here is one T cell receptor beta chain. The antigen is not known. The record originates from a study of post-analysis software for immune sequencing data. Every TCR beta cDNA library bore unique molecular identifiers. TCRdb reanalysed the PCR reads using MiXCR and keeps one entry per CDR3 protein. The table records 250,000 to 300,000 distinct CDR3 sequences, about 38% of them present only once. Whole-study results and caveats: Higher frequency in patients than in controls was seen for roughly five TRBV segments, with TRBV5-6, TRBV5-1 and TRBV20-1 among them. Strong same-batch co-clustering of samples appeared with F measure clustering.

This CDR3 comprises 15 residues. Germline V gene lookup returns CDR1 MNHNS and CDR2 SASEGT. Trimming stripped 10 bases from V and 6 bases from J, with 25 bases between. This chain connects TRBV6-1 to TRBJ2-7; D might be TRBD2 (5 bases). This sequence originates from a girl under 18 with multiple sclerosis. Sequencing used blood. The CDR3 sequence is CATDFSGSSTTEQYF. In DNA, the CDR3 is TGTGCCACGGACTTCTCCGGCTCCTCTACCACCGAGCAGTACTTC.